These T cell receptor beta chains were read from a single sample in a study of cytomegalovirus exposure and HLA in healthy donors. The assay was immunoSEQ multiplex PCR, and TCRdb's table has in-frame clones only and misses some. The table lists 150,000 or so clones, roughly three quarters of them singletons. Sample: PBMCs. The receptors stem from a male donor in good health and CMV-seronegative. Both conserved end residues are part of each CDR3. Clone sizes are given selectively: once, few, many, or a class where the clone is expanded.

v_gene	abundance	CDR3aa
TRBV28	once	CASRDRVSEQYF
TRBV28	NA	CATGGGSYNQPQHF
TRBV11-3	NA	CASSSDREINEQFF
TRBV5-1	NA	CASSLIPGTNTGELFF
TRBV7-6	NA	CASSSSRHRDSPRGTEAFF
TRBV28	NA	CASSREADPNEKLFF
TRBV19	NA	CASSIAWGYEQYF
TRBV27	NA	CASSPRGDGYTF
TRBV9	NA	CASSADRGLFYEQYF
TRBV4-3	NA	CASSPQGRGPGELFF
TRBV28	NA	CASSPKPPQGTNYGYTF
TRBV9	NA	CASSVGWASSGNTIYF
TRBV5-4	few	CASRTGTDANEQYF
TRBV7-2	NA	CASSRTTYQETQYF
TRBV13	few	CASSPPKVDRYSGNTIYF